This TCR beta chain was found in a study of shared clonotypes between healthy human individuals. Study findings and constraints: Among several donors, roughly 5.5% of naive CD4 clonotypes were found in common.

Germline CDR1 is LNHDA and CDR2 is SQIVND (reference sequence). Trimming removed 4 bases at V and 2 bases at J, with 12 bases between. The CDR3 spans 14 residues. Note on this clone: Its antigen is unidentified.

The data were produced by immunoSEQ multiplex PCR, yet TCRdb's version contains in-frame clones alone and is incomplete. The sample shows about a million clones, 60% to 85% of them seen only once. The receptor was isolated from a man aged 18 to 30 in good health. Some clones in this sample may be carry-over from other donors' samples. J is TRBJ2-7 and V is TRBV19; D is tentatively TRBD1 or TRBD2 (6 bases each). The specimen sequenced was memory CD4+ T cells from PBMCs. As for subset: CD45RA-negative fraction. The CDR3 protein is CASSTDGGPYEQYF. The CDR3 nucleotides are TGTGCCAGTAGTACTGACGGGGGCCCCTACGAGCAGTACTTC.